The clone carrying this T cell receptor beta chain was counted many times. The data were taken from a study of human T cells and chemical hapten exposure. In the study overall: Sensitization employed 2% DPC on about 2 cm by about 2 cm of upper inner arm skin.

Described time point: patch test 2, 6 weeks after DPC sensitization. The sample's treatment: therapeutic diphenylcyclopropenone sensitization with weekly scalp DPC. Donors, patients with alopecia ranging from 18 to 70 years old and judged suitable for DPC, provided samples. MiXCR was run by TCRdb on the RACE reads, yielding one entry per CDR3 protein. The sample holds hundreds of thousands of distinct CDR3 sequences, about 6.3% seen once. This CDR3 is 10 amino acids long. Germline CDR1 KGHDR, CDR2 SFDVKD. V lost 5 bases and J lost 5, with 3 bases in between. This clonotype originated in a woman under 30 with alopecia areata. Some clones in this sample may be carry-over from other donors' samples. The starting material was whole blood, obtained in connection with sensitization to the hapten diphenylcyclopropenone (DPC). The genes are TRBV24-1 and TRBJ2-7, with no clear D. The CDR3 protein is CATSAHEQYF. CDR3 in DNA: TGTGCCACCAGTGCACACGAGCAGTACTTC.